Shown below are 22 T cell receptor beta chains from a single sample sequenced in a study of T-cell reconstitution after alpha-beta-depleted transplantation in children (dated by TCRdb to about 2016). Preparation of the library involved PCR. The instrument given in TCRdb is Illumina HiSeq 2500. To normalize quantification of the TCRbeta repertoire, the TCR libraries were built with molecular barcoding that relied on unique molecular identifiers. Clones were called with MiXCR by TCRdb after fastp trimmed the public reads at Q25, and only in-frame beta chains were retained. Rows merge per CDR3 protein into single entries with the most common DNA and genes. This sample is represented by 5,500 to 8,500 distinct CDR3 sequences; 5% to 5.5% of them were singletons. Approximately 25% of the sample rests with the top ten. This specimen's treatment or condition label, per the study, means: allogeneic hematopoietic cell transplantation with graft depleted of TCRalphabeta T cells and CD19 B cells.

The sample here was PBMCs, mostly from graft donor cells, taken 180 days after TCRalphabeta/CD19-depleted stem cell transplant. The receptors originated from a child under two years old who had a stem cell transplant for acute myeloid leukemia, so the T cells may come from the graft donor.

The chain recombines TRBV5-5 with TRBJ2-2; weak D call: TRBD2 (5 bases). The CDR3 extends over 18 amino acids. V lost 2 bases to trimming and J lost 1 base, with 18 bases between them. Germline CDR1 SGHKS, CDR2 YYEKEE (reference sequence). The CDR3 coding sequence is TGTGCCAGCAGCTTCGCCCCCACTAGTAAGGGGAACACCGGGGAGCTGTTTTTT. It encodes CASSFAPTSKGNTGELFF.

This clonotype was recorded at least ten times. The rearrangement uses TRBV19 and TRBJ1-1; perhaps TRBD1 as D (6 bases). The CDR3 runs 12 residues. From germline, CDR1 is LNHDA and CDR2 SQIVND (reference sequence). V was clipped by 8 bases and J by 5 bases, with 12 bases between them. CDR3 sequence: CASDSGETEAFF. CDR3 nucleotides: TGTGCCAGTGACTCAGGGGAGACTGAAGCTTTCTTT. The full variable domain, its missing parts supplied by reference TRBV19 and TRBJ1-1, is DGGITQSPKYLFRKEGQNVTLSCEQNLNHDAMYWYRQDPGQGLRLIYYSQIVNDFQKGDIAEGYSVSREKKESFPLTVTSAQKNPTAFYLCASDSGETEAFFGQGTRLTVV.

The J gene is TRBJ2-7, the V gene TRBV25-1, with 8 bases aligning to TRBD2. Germline CDR1 is MGHDK and CDR2 is SYGVNS. The V and J ends lost 3 bases and 2 bases, in that order; junction bases with no gene match: 6. This CDR3 contains 15 residues. The CDR3 nucleotides are TGTGCCAGCAGTGATGTAGGAGCGGGGGCCTACGAGCAGTACTTC. This codes for CASSDVGAGAYEQYF.

This clonotype was counted many times. The chain uses TRBV11-3 and TRBJ2-7, with TRBD2 as a possible D gene (5 bases). CDR1 is SGHNT and CDR2 is YENEEA in the germline V gene. The V end was cut by 6 bases, the J end by 4 bases, with 10 bases between. This CDR3 comprises 12 residues. This CDR3 reads CASSRGGYEQYF. CDR3 DNA sequence: TGTGCCAGCAGTCGCGGAGGTTACGAGCAGTACTTC.

This clonotype ranks as medium-sized. The chain combines TRBV12-3 or TRBV12-4 with TRBJ2-2, with a weak D call TRBD1 (5 bases). V was clipped by 4 bases and J by 3 bases, with 9 bases between them. This CDR3 region has 14 residues. CDR3 bases: TGTGCCAGCAGTTCCGACAGATACACCGGGGAGCTGTTTTTT. It specifies CASSSDRYTGELFF.

This clonotype was observed at least ten times. The rearrangement links TRBV7-9 to TRBJ1-1; D not certain. Germline assignment: CDR1 SEHNR and CDR2 FQNEAQ (reference sequence). The CDR3 extends over 11 amino acids. V was clipped by 3 bases and J by 8 bases, with 7 bases between them. The CDR3 coding sequence is TGTGCCAGCAGCTTGAGGCAAGAAGCTTTCTTT. Encoded protein: CASSLRQEAFF.

In its sample, this clonotype was seen many times. The chain joins TRBV4-2 to TRBJ2-1; TRBD2 aligns across 10 bases. This CDR3 comprises 16 residues. The V segment lost 3 bases and the J segment 0 bases; nucleotides outside the gene matches: 2. Germline assignment: CDR1 LGHNA and CDR2 YNFKEQ. CDR3 in DNA: TGTGCCAGCAGCCAGGGACTAGCGCCCTCCTACAATGAGCAGTTCTTC. Translating it yields CASSQGLAPSYNEQFF.

At least ten counts were recorded for this clonotype. The chain links TRBV27 to TRBJ2-5; a weak D match, TRBD2 (5 bases). Germline CDR1 reads MNHEY; CDR2 reads SMNVEV (reference sequence). This CDR3 comprises 15 residues. V was clipped by 5 bases and J by 1 base, with 14 bases between them. DNA for the CDR3: TGTGCCAGCAGTCTTAGAACTAGGACCCAAGAGACCCAGTACTTC. It translates to CASSLRTRTQETQYF.

This clonotype was seen ten or more times. The V gene is TRBV5-1, the J gene TRBJ2-5, with a tentative D call TRBD1 (7 bases). The ends were cut back, 0 bases at V and 4 bases at J, with 10 bases in the middle. Looked up from germline, CDR1 is SGHRS and CDR2 is YFSETQ. There are 14 residues in the CDR3. This chain's CDR3 is CASSLGQGGETQYF. CDR3 in DNA: TGCGCCAGCAGCTTGGGTCAGGGGGGAGAGACCCAGTACTTC.

This clonotype was observed at least ten times. The genes are TRBV27 and TRBJ2-2, with TRBD1 identical over 10 bases. The V gene's germline CDR1 is MNHEY and CDR2 SMNVEV (reference sequence). V lost 6 bases, J lost 4 bases, and 11 bases stayed unmatched. The CDR3 consists of 17 residues. The CDR3 sequence is CASRRQGARLSTGELFF. CDR3 sequence (DNA): TGTGCCAGCAGGAGACAGGGGGCGAGGTTAAGCACCGGGGAGCTGTTTTTT.

This clonotype has ten or more counts. The rearrangement joins TRBV12-3 or TRBV12-4 to TRBJ2-3, with D possibly being TRBD2 (5 bases). The CDR3 sequence is 14 residues long. The V end was cut by 6 bases, the J end by 0 bases, with 10 bases between. CDR3 sequence: CASSLRRSTDTQYF. CDR3 nucleotide sequence: TGTGCCAGCAGCTTGAGGAGGAGCACAGATACGCAGTATTTT.

This clonotype is classed as medium-sized. The J gene is TRBJ1-1, the V gene TRBV24-1; D gene uncertain. In germline, CDR1 is KGHDR, CDR2 SFDVKD. With 5 bases removed from V and 1 base from J, the gap between germline ends came to 7 bases. This CDR3 is 13 amino acids long. The CDR3 DNA follows: TGTGCCACCAGTGTGGCCGAGAACACTGAAGCTTTCTTT. Translating gives CATSVAENTEAFF.

The chain has TRBV3-1 and TRBJ2-7, with TRBD2 matching over 9 bases. V was pared by 10 bases and J by 2 bases, with 12 bases of the junction left unmatched. Germline CDR1 LGHDT, CDR2 YNNKEL (reference sequence). This CDR3 spans 15 amino acids. Here the CDR3 reads CATCQVSGRTYEQYF. The DNA for the CDR3 is TGTGCCACCTGCCAAGTCAGCGGGAGGACCTACGAGCAGTACTTC.

This clonotype came up many times. The rearrangement uses TRBV9 and TRBJ2-7; D might be TRBD1 (5 bases). Trimming removed 0 bases at V and 2 bases at J, with 9 bases between. CDR3 length: 14 amino acids. Per germline, CDR1 SGDLS and CDR2 YYNGEE. CDR3 in amino acids: CASSVEQGPYEQYF. In nucleotides, the CDR3 is TGTGCCAGCAGCGTAGAGCAGGGCCCCTACGAGCAGTACTTC.

Ten or more counts support this clonotype. The chain recombines TRBV19 with TRBJ1-1; D gene uncertain. Looked up from germline, CDR1 is LNHDA and CDR2 is SQIVND (reference sequence). The CDR3 has 13 residues. The V gene lost 7 bases and the J gene lost 4 bases, with 13 bases spanning the gap. DNA for the CDR3: TGTGCCAGTAAAATGCAGGTGAGCACTGAAGCTTTCTTT. This sequence encodes CASKMQVSTEAFF.

The table lists this clonotype with many counts. CDR3 DNA sequence: TGTGCCAGCAGTTACAGTTCCCTAGCGGGCCCGAGCTCCTACAATGAGCAGTTCTTC. As protein: CASSYSSLAGPSSYNEQFF. The chain carries TRBV6-2 or TRBV6-3 and TRBJ2-1, with 8 nucleotides matching TRBD2. After removal of 2 bases from V and 0 bases from J, the junction contained 12 bases not matched to a gene. Germline CDR1 reads MNHEY; CDR2 reads SVGEGT. The CDR3 consists of 19 residues.

This clonotype was detected many times. This chain joins TRBV3-1 and TRBJ2-1, with D possibly being TRBD1 or TRBD2 (5 bases each). The CDR3 has 12 amino acids. Trimming removed 3 bases from V and 15 bases from J, with 15 bases in between. CDR1 LGHDT and CDR2 YNNKEL come from the germline V gene (reference sequence). In DNA, the CDR3 is TGTGCCAGCAGCCATTCCGGGACCACCCGGTTCTTC. Its protein product is CASSHSGTTRFF.

This clonotype has more than one count but fewer than ten. CDR3 amino acids: CSVCVMIQATEAFF. The CDR3 bases are TGCAGCGTTTGCGTAATGATACAGGCCACTGAAGCTTTCTTT. This sequence joins TRBV29-1 and TRBJ1-1; D is perhaps TRBD1 (5 bases). V shed 5 bases and J shed 4 bases, with 17 bases lying between them. The CDR3 has 14 residues. In germline, CDR1 is SQVTM, CDR2 ANQGSEA. Full variable domain (outside the CDR3, taken from reference TRBV29-1 and TRBJ1-1): SAVISQKPSRDICQRGTSLTIQCQVDSQVTMMFWYRQQPGQSLTLIATANQGSEATYESGFVIDKFPISRPNLTFSTLTVSNMSPEDSSIYLCSVCVMIQATEAFFGQGTRLTVV.

This clonotype was observed many times. V and J are TRBV28 and TRBJ2-1; TRBD1 agrees at 8 bases. The CDR3 has 15 amino acids. Germline V CDR1 and CDR2: MDHEN, SYDVKM. V gave up 10 bases and J gave up 3 bases; unmatched junction bases: 11. The CDR3 spells CATETPGQGYNEQFF. In DNA form, the CDR3 reads TGTGCCACCGAAACCCCTGGACAGGGCTACAATGAGCAGTTCTTC.

In this sample, this clonotype is medium-sized. The V call is TRBV7-9, the J call TRBJ1-2; a weak D match, TRBD1 (6 bases). CDR3 size: 14 residues. V was trimmed by 5 bases and J by 4 bases, leaving 14 bases between them. Germline-derived CDR1 and CDR2 are SEHNR and FQNEAQ (reference sequence). The CDR3 DNA reads TGTGCCAGCAGCCTTGGACAGTTGAGCTATGGCTACACCTTC. Translated: CASSLGQLSYGYTF.

This clonotype was seen many times. V and J are TRBV28 and TRBJ1-4, with TRBD1 identical over 12 bases. Germline CDR1 is MDHEN and CDR2 is SYDVKM. V shed 7 bases and J 10 bases; nucleotides not matched to a gene: 10. The CDR3 consists of 15 residues. The CDR3: CASNQPGQGAGKLFF. The CDR3 DNA is TGTGCCAGCAATCAGCCGGGACAGGGGGCGGGAAAACTGTTTTTT.

This clonotype was seen at least ten times. V and J are TRBV11-2 and TRBJ2-3, with unresolved D. From germline, CDR1 is SGHAT and CDR2 FQNNGV. Trimming stripped 3 bases from V and 5 bases from J, with 6 bases between. The CDR3 loop spans 12 amino acids. This CDR3 reads CASSLRLDTQYF. Written as DNA, the CDR3 is TGTGCCAGCAGCTTGCGCTTAGATACGCAGTATTTT.